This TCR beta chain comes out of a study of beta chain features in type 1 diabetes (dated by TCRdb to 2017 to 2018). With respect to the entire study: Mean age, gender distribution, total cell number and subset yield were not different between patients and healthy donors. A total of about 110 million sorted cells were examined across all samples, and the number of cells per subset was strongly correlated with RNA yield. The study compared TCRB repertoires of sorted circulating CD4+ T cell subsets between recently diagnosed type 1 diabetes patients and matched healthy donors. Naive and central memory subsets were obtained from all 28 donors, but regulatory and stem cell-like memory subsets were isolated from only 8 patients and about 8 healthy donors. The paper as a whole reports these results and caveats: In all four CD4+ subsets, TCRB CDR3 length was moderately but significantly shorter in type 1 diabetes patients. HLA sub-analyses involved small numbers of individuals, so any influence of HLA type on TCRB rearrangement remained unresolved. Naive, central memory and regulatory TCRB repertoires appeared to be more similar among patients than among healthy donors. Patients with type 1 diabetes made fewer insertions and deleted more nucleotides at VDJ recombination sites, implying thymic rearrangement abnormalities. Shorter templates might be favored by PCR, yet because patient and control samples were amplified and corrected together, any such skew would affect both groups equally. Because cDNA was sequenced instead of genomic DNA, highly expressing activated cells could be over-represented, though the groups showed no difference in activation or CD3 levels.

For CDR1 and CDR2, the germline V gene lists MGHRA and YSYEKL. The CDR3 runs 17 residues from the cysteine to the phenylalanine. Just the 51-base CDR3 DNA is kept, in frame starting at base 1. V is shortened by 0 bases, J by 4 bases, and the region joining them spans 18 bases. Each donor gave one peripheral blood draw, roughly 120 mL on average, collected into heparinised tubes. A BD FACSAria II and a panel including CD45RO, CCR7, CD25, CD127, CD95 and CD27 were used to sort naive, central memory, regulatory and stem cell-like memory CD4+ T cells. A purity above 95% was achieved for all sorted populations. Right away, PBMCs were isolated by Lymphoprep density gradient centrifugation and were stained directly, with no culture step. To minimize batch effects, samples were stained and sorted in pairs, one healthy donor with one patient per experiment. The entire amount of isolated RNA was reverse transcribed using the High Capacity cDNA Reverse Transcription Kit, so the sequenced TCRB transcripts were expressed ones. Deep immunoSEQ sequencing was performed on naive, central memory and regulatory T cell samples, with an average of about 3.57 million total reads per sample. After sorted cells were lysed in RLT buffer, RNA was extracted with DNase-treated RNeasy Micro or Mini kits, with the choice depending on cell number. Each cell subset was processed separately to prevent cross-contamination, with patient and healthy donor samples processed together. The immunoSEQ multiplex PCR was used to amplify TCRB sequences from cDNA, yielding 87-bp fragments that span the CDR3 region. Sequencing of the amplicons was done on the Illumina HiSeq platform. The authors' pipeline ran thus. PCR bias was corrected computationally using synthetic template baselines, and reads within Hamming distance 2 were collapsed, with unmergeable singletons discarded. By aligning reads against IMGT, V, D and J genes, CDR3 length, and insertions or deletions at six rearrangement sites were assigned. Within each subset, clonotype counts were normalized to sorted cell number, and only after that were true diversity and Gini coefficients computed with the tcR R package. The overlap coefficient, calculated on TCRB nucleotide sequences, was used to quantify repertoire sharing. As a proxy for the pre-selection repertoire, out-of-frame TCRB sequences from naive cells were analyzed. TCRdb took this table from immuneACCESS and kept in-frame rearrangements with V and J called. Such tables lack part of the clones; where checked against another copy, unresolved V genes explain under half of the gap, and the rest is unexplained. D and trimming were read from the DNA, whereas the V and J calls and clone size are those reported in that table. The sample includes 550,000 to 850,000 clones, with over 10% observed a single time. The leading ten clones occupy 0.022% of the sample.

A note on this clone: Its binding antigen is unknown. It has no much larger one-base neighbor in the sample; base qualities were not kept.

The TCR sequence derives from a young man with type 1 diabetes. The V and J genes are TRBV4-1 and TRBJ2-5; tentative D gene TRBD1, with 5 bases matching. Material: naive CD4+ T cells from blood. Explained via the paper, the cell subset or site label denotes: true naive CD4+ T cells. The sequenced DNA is TGCGCCAGCAGCCAAGAATCCCCCGCCAGGGTGGGAGAGACCCAGTACTTC. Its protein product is CASSQESPARVGETQYF.